These 21 T cell receptor beta chains originate from one sample sequenced in a study of Tregs in tolerant kidney transplant recipients. Clones were read by immunoSEQ multiplex PCR, and TCRdb kept only the in-frame ones, dropping some. The sample lists tens of thousands of clones; about 90% were seen once. The nonmyeloablative bone marrow transplants came from related graft donors, with transient mixed chimerism. This material consisted of CD8+ T cells from blood (PBMCs), taken 24 months after the transplant. Every receptor here comes from a human patient who received a combined kidney and bone marrow transplant. Certain T cells may be donor cells from the graft.

For the CDR3, the DNA is TGTGCCAGTAGTAATGCCGGGTTGAACACTGAAGCTTTCTTT. This gives the protein CASSNAGLNTEAFF. The chain is built from TRBV19 and TRBJ1-1, with D unclear. This CDR3 is built from 14 residues. Germline V lookup: CDR1 LNHDA, CDR2 SQIVND (reference sequence). V was pared by 4 bases and J by 0 bases, with 9 bases between.

The chain couples TRBV5-4 to TRBJ2-3; 7 positions agree with TRBD2. There are 17 residues in the CDR3. V lost 0 bases to trimming and J lost 5 bases; unmatched junction nucleotides: 12. Per the germline V gene, CDR1 is SGHNT and CDR2 is YYREEE (reference sequence). CDR3 sequence: CASSLVGAGVHVDTQYF. The CDR3 coding sequence is TGTGCCAGCAGCTTGGTAGGGGCGGGGGTGCACGTAGATACGCAGTATTTT.

The rearrangement links TRBV4-2 to TRBJ2-3; perhaps TRBD2 as D (6 bases). Germline V gene sequence: CDR1 LGHNA, CDR2 YNFKEQ. This CDR3 is 16 amino acids long. Trimming pared 0 bases from V and 1 base from J, leaving 11 bases between. The DNA of the CDR3 is TGTGCCAGCAGCCAAGATTGGTCTAGCGGCACAGATACGCAGTATTTT. This translates into CASSQDWSSGTDTQYF.

This chain connects TRBV2 to TRBJ1-2; D remains unclear. Trimming removed 3 bases at V and 7 bases at J, with 3 bases between. Germline V gene data show CDR1 as SNHLY and CDR2 as FYNNEI. CDR3 length: 10 amino acids. This chain's CDR3 is CASSDSGYTF. The CDR3 coding sequence is TGTGCCAGCAGTGACTCTGGCTACACCTTC. Drawing the rest from reference TRBV2 and TRBJ1-2, the complete variable domain is EPEVTQTPSHQVTQMGQEVILRCVPISNHLYFYWYRQILGQKVEFLVSFYNNEISEKSEIFDDQFSVERPDGSNFTLKIRSTKLEDSAMYFCASSDSGYTFGSGTRLTVV.

The table lists this clone with a count of one. This chain connects TRBV27 to TRBJ2-7; 13 bases align to TRBD2. The V gene's germline CDR1 is MNHEY and CDR2 SMNVEV (reference sequence). The CDR3 is 16 residues long. J lost 5 bases, V lost 3 bases, and 7 bases had no gene match. As DNA, the CDR3 is TGTGCCAGCAGTTTCCTACGGACTAGCGGGAGCGACGAGCAGTACTTC. Translation: CASSFLRTSGSDEQYF.

V gene TRBV11-2 combines with J gene TRBJ1-2; D remains unclear. Between the trimmed V and J ends, which lost 7 bases and 0 bases, there was a span of 12 bases. CDR1 is SGHAT, CDR2 FQNNGV, per germline. This CDR3 is 14 amino acids long. The CDR3 loop is CASTLHNSNYGYTF. The DNA for the CDR3 is TGTGCCAGCACCCTTCACAATTCTAACTATGGCTACACCTTC.

The chain couples TRBV19 to TRBJ2-1; 7 bases are a match to TRBD2. The length of the CDR3 is 16 residues. The V gene's germline CDR1 is LNHDA and CDR2 SQIVND (reference sequence). Trimming cost V 2 bases and J 1 base; bases outside gene matches: 5. CDR3 region: CASSINLAVSYNEQFF. The CDR3, as DNA: TGTGCCAGTAGTATAAATCTAGCGGTGTCCTACAATGAGCAGTTCTTC.

V gene TRBV30 combines with J gene TRBJ1-2; possible D gene TRBD1, 6 bases. The CDR3 is 11 residues long. The germline gives CDR1 GTSNPN, CDR2 SVGIG (reference sequence). V was cut by 3 bases and J by 8 bases, with 10 bases left in between. CDR3 amino acids: CAWRQGSGYTF. In DNA, the CDR3 is TGTGCCTGGAGGCAGGGGTCGGGCTACACCTTC.

The rearrangement links TRBV7-5 to TRBJ1-5; TRBD1, the table's D call, lacks a check against the DNA. TRBV7-5 is termed a pseudogene. CDR3 length equals 16 residues. The CDR3 sequence: CVRSLIPRGVNQPQHF. As DNA, the CDR3 is TGTGTCAGAAGCTTAATTCCCAGGGGGGTCAATCAGCCCCAGCATTTT.

This rearrangement joins TRBV9 to TRBJ1-2, with 7 bases fitting TRBD1. The CDR3 totals 15 residues. After removal of 3 bases from V and 4 bases from J, the junction contained 9 bases not matched to a gene. CDR1 is SGDLS, CDR2 YYNGEE, per germline. The CDR3 nucleotides read TGTGCCAGCAGCGACGACAGGGCGAGAAGCTATGGCTACACCTTC. It translates to CASSDDRARSYGYTF.

The genes are TRBV6-1 and TRBJ2-3, with 8 bases fitting TRBD2. The V gene end was trimmed by 7 bases and the J gene end by 2 bases; junction bases not matched to a gene: 5. CDR3 size: 14 residues. Germline-derived CDR1 and CDR2 are MNHNS and SASEGT. The CDR3 protein is CASMILAATDTQYF. CDR3 DNA: TGTGCCAGCATGATACTAGCGGCCACAGATACGCAGTATTTT.

This clone was seen only once. The genes are TRBV29-1 and TRBJ2-7; 7 bases are a match to TRBD2. This CDR3 is built from 13 residues. The V gene end was trimmed by 4 bases and the J gene end by 3 bases; junction bases not matched to a gene: 6. The germline V gene has CDR1 SQVTM and CDR2 ANQGSEA. CDR3 DNA: TGCAGCGTTGGGGGGGGTGACCACTACGAGCAGTACTTC. This encodes CSVGGGDHYEQYF.

This chain connects TRBV7-9 to TRBJ2-1; 10 nucleotides align to TRBD2. The V gene end was trimmed by 6 bases and the J gene end by 0 bases; junction bases not matched to a gene: 5. Per the germline V gene, CDR1 is SEHNR and CDR2 is FQNEAQ (reference sequence). The CDR3 consists of 16 residues. CDR3 sequence: CASSFSGRPSYNEQFF. CDR3 nucleotides: TGTGCCAGCAGTTTTAGCGGGAGGCCCTCCTACAATGAGCAGTTCTTC.

This clone came up once. This specimen includes other DNA sequences encoding the same CDR3. The chain has TRBV7-9 and TRBJ2-5; TRBD2 aligns across 7 bases. The length of the CDR3 is 14 residues. Germline V lookup: CDR1 SEHNR, CDR2 FQNEAQ (reference sequence). The trim removed 5 bases at V and 7 bases at J, leaving 10 bases unmatched. The CDR3 loop reads CASSLPRGVGTQYF. CDR3 nucleotide sequence: TGTGCCAGCAGCCTACCCCGGGGGGTCGGGACCCAGTACTTC.

This chain links TRBV4-1 with TRBJ2-3, with 12 bases that match TRBD2. The CDR3 loop spans 20 amino acids. The germline V gene has CDR1 MGHRA and CDR2 YSYEKL. Trimming cost V 0 bases and J 2 bases; bases outside gene matches: 12. CDR3 region: CASSQDRSSGRAIVTDTQYF. For the CDR3, the DNA is TGCGCCAGCAGCCAAGATCGGTCTAGCGGGAGGGCCATTGTCACAGATACGCAGTATTTT.

The chain carries TRBV6-1 and TRBJ1-4, with unresolved D. Germline CDR1 and CDR2: MNHNS and SASEGT. V was cut by 1 base and J by 2 bases, with 11 bases left in between. This CDR3 is built from 16 residues. DNA of the CDR3: TGTGCCAGCAGTGAAGTGACGAGGTCCACTAATGAAAAACTGTTTTTT. Residues: CASSEVTRSTNEKLFF.

This rearrangement joins TRBV7-3 to TRBJ1-2; D unclear. The CDR3 is made up of 15 amino acids. Trimming took off 3 bases at V and 8 bases at J, with 19 bases between the two ends. The V gene's germline CDR1 is SGHTA and CDR2 FQGTGA. CDR3 sequence reads: CASSLQENIARGYTF. As DNA, the CDR3 is TGTGCCAGCAGCTTGCAGGAAAACATTGCTCGCGGCTACACCTTC. Supplemented by reference TRBV7-3 and TRBJ1-2, the full variable domain reads GAGVSQTPSNKVTEKGKYVELRCDPISGHTALYWYRQSLGQGPEFLIYFQGTGAADDSGLPNDRFFAVRPEGSVSTLKIQRTERGDSAVYLCASSLQENIARGYTFGSGTRLTVV.

The chain joins TRBV2 to TRBJ1-3; 7 positions agree with TRBD1. The CDR3 is 14 residues long. CDR1 and CDR2 from the germline V gene are SNHLY and FYNNEI. Germline trimming cut 5 bases from V and 0 bases from J; bases unmatched to any gene: 1. CDR3 region: CASSRGLSGNTIYF. The CDR3 nucleotides are TGTGCCAGCAGTAGGGGGCTCTCTGGAAACACCATATATTTT.

For the CDR3, the DNA is TGCGCCAGCAGCCAAGAGGACAGAGCCTACGAGCAGTACTTC. Its translation is CASSQEDRAYEQYF. V usage is TRBV4-3 and J usage is TRBJ2-7; possible D gene TRBD1, 6 bases. Germline values: CDR1 LGHNA, CDR2 YSLEER. Trimming pared 0 bases from V and 2 bases from J, leaving 8 bases between. This CDR3 is 14 amino acids long.

With respect to this clone: Relative to the germline gene, one junction end is altered; a read error may explain this. This rearrangement joins TRBV4-1 to TRBJ1-2; D is unresolved. This CDR3 is built from 13 residues. Germline CDR1 reads MGHRA; CDR2 reads YSYEKL. The CDR3 loop is CANSQNPGYGYTF. In DNA form, the CDR3 reads TGCGCCAACAGCCAAAACCCAGGCTATGGCTACACCTTC.

This clone was seen once. This chain's CDR3 is CASSASRDRVDYEQFF. Written as DNA, the CDR3 is TGTGCCAGCAGCGCATCCCGGGACAGGGTAGATTATGAGCAGTTCTTC. The V gene is TRBV9, the J gene TRBJ2-1; 9 bases are shared with TRBD1. The CDR3 spans 16 residues. In germline, CDR1 is SGDLS, CDR2 YYNGEE. Trimming removed 3 bases from V and 8 bases from J; junction bases left unmatched: 12.